What follows describes a single TCR beta chain. The data stem from a study of blood T cell repertoires in COVID-19. Study background: T cells, B-cell-depleted T cells, or PBMCs supplied cDNA or gDNA.

Per the authors' pipeline: Reference gene primers were amplified, and this amplification served to estimate nucleated cell counts. Sequencing was performed with immunoSEQ multiplex PCR; in TCRdb, only in-frame clones are kept and a portion is missing. Clone size and V and J calls were adopted from that table, with D and trimming inferred from the DNA. The sample contains roughly 280,000 clones, about 85% of which appear only once. There are 14 residues in the CDR3. Looked up from germline, CDR1 is GTSNPN and CDR2 is SVGIG (reference sequence). V gave up 3 bases and J gave up 4 bases; unmatched junction bases: 7.

The rearrangement joins TRBV30 to TRBJ1-1; 8 bases are shared with TRBD1. The specimen sequenced was PBMCs or T cells enriched from blood (not recorded which). This clonotype was sampled from a woman in her fifties or sixties who had recovered from COVID-19. This chain's CDR3 is CAWSRLTGGTEAFF. The CDR3 DNA sequence: TGTGCCTGGAGCCGATTAACAGGGGGCACTGAAGCTTTCTTT.